This T cell receptor beta chain was retrieved from a study of blood T cell repertoires in COVID-19. Study-wide background: Sites across the United States, Italy and Spain contributed samples from acute and convalescent COVID-19. The analysed material was cDNA or gDNA that came from T cells, B-cell-depleted T cells, or PBMCs.

The CDR3 runs 12 residues. Germline V CDR1 and CDR2: SEHNR, FQNEAQ (reference sequence). V was cut by 6 bases and J by 6 bases, with 12 bases left in between. In the authors' workflow: The authors estimated nucleated cell counts from reference gene primer amplification. Here immunoSEQ multiplex PCR was the method, and the copy in TCRdb shows in-frame clones only, minus some. That table is the source of V, J and clone size, and D and trimming were worked out from the DNA. This table has 250,000 to 350,000 clones, about 83% appearing once. The table lists this clone with a count of one. The V gene is TRBV7-9, the J gene TRBJ2-7; D is unclear. Input material: peripheral blood. The sequence derives from a woman aged 50 to 60 with acute or convalescent COVID-19. The DNA of the CDR3 is TGTGCCAGCAGACCGCGCTCGGGCGAGCAGTACGTC. It is translated as CASRPRSGEQYV.